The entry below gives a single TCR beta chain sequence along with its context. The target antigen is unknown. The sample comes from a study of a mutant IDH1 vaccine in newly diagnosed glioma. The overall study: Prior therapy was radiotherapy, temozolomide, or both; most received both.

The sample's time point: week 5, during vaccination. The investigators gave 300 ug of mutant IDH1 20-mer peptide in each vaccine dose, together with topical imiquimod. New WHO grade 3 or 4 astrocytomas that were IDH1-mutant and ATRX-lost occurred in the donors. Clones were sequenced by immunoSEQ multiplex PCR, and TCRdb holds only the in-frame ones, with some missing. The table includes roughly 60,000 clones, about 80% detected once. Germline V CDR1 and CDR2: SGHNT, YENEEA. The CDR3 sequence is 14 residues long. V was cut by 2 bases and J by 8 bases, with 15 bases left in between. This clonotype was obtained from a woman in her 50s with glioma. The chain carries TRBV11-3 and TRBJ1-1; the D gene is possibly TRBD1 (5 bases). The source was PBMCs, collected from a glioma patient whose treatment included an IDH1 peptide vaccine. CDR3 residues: CASSLSSGQREAFF. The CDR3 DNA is TGTGCCAGCAGCTTAAGTTCAGGGCAAAGGGAAGCTTTCTTT. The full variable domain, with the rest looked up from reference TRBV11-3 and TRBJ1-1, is EAGVVQSPRYKIIEKKQPVAFWCNPISGHNTLYWYLQNLGQGPELLIRYENEEAVDDSQLPKDRFSAERLKGVDSTLKIQPAELGDSAVYLCASSLSSGQREAFFGQGTRLTVV.